This T cell receptor beta chain was sequenced in a study of T cell changes during pregnancy in multiple sclerosis. V gave up 3 bases and J gave up 8 bases; unmatched junction bases: 5. This CDR3 has 14 amino acids. Germline assignment: CDR1 MDHEN and CDR2 SYDVKM. Clones were sequenced by immunoSEQ multiplex PCR, and TCRdb holds only the in-frame ones, with some missing. The repertoire holds around 57,000 clones, with around 94% as singletons. The clonotype comes from a female donor with multiple sclerosis, enrolled in a pregnancy study. The material sequenced was CD4+ T cells from peripheral blood mononuclear cells, taken in the third trimester of pregnancy. The genes are TRBV28 and TRBJ2-1; 9 positions agree with TRBD1. In nucleotides, the CDR3 is TGTGCCAGCAGTTTTGGGGACAGGGACTATGAGCAGTTCTTC. This encodes CASSFGDRDYEQFF.